These 20 T cell receptor beta chains came from one sample sequenced in a study of shared clonotypes between healthy human individuals. Only CD45RO-negative cells positively selected for CCR7 counted as naive CD8 cells, so terminally differentiated effector memory CD45RA+ cells were excluded. The method was immunoSEQ multiplex PCR; TCRdb's version includes in-frame clones alone and lacks a portion of them. The table has hundreds of thousands of clones, about 92% seen once; the top ten hold approximately 22%. The sample was naive CD8+ T cells sorted from blood. Receptors originate from a man aged 25 to 40 in good health.

This sequence joins TRBV9 and TRBJ2-1; D remains ambiguous. Looked up from germline, CDR1 is SGDLS and CDR2 is YYNGEE. The CDR3 spans 12 residues. Trimming removed 2 bases from V and 10 bases from J, with 10 bases in between. In nucleotides, the CDR3 is TGTGCCAGCAGCGTTACAAATCGGGAGCAGTTCTTC. It is translated as CASSVTNREQFF.

The sample holds one count of this clone. The rearrangement links TRBV27 to TRBJ2-1, with D unclear. Looked up from germline, CDR1 is MNHEY and CDR2 is SMNVEV (reference sequence). CDR3 length: 13 residues. Trimming left V 5 bases short and J 4 bases short, with 9 bases between. In DNA, the CDR3 is TGTGCCAGCAGTAATTCACGGTACAATGAGCAGTTCTTC. It specifies CASSNSRYNEQFF.

The chain joins TRBV10-3 to TRBJ2-2; D is uncertain. CDR1 and CDR2 from the germline V gene are ENHRY and SYGVKD. The CDR3 spans 14 residues. Trimming stripped 0 bases from V and 3 bases from J, with 5 bases between. CDR3: CAISESGDTGELFF. DNA of the CDR3: TGTGCCATCAGTGAGTCGGGCGACACCGGGGAGCTGTTTTTT.

About this clone: Other DNA sequences in this sample translate to the same CDR3. The rearrangement joins TRBV4-1 to TRBJ2-7; 8 bases agree with TRBD1. Trimming took 1 base from V and 2 from J; bases not matched to a gene: 4. The CDR3 consists of 15 residues. Germline V gene data show CDR1 as MGHRA and CDR2 as YSYEKL. The CDR3: CASSQGQGATYEQYF. The CDR3 DNA follows: TGCGCCAGCAGCCAAGGGCAGGGGGCTACCTACGAGCAGTACTTC.

The chain combines TRBV28 with TRBJ2-1; 7 nucleotides align to TRBD1. Germline CDR1 MDHEN, CDR2 SYDVKM. V was pared by 3 bases and J by 10 bases, with 9 bases of the junction left unmatched. This CDR3 comprises 14 residues. The CDR3 is CASSFVTGIWEQFF. CDR3 nucleotides: TGTGCCAGCAGTTTTGTGACAGGGATATGGGAGCAGTTCTTC.

The genes are TRBV7-9 and TRBJ2-7; D gene uncertain. This CDR3 region has 12 residues. Germline V gives CDR1 SEHNR, CDR2 FQNEAQ (reference sequence). V was cut by 5 bases and J by 4 bases, with 9 bases left in between. The CDR3, as DNA: TGTGCCAGCAGCGCTGACAATTACGAGCAGTACTTC. Its translation: CASSADNYEQYF. Looking up the rest from reference TRBV7-9 and TRBJ2-7 gives the full variable domain: DTGVSQNPRHKITKRGQNVTFRCDPISEHNRLYWYRQTLGQGPEFLTYFQNEAQLEKSRLLSDRFSAERPKGSFSTLEIQRTEQGDSAMYLCASSADNYEQYFGPGTRLTVT.

The V call is TRBV4-1, the J call TRBJ2-7, with 12 bases matching TRBD2. Germline values: CDR1 MGHRA, CDR2 YSYEKL. V dropped 3 bases and J dropped 4; count of bases not matched to a gene: 10. The CDR3 covers 17 residues. The CDR3 reads CASSQMTSGRDWYEQYF. CDR3 nucleotides: TGCGCCAGCAGCCAGATGACTAGCGGGAGAGATTGGTACGAGCAGTACTTC.

V is TRBV7-6 and J is TRBJ2-3, with D possibly being TRBD1 (6 bases). V was shortened by 2 bases and J by 0 bases, with 12 bases between the two germline ends. The CDR3 has 16 amino acids. CDR1 SGHVS and CDR2 FNYEAQ come from the germline V gene. CDR3 sequence: CASSLIGTPSTDTQYF. The CDR3 DNA reads as TGTGCCAGCAGCTTAATTGGGACACCGAGCACAGATACGCAGTATTTT.

The chain couples TRBV19 to TRBJ2-7, with TRBD1 matching 8 bases. Trimming at V came to 3 bases and at J to 5 bases, leaving 12 bases not matched to a gene. The length of the CDR3 is 16 residues. Germline-derived CDR1 and CDR2 are LNHDA and SQIVND (reference sequence). The CDR3 here is CASSISAGGAINEQYF. In DNA form, the CDR3 reads TGTGCCAGTAGTATTTCTGCAGGGGGCGCAATCAACGAGCAGTACTTC. The entire variable domain, with the rest obtained from reference TRBV19 and TRBJ2-7, is as follows: DGGITQSPKYLFRKEGQNVTLSCEQNLNHDAMYWYRQDPGQGLRLIYYSQIVNDFQKGDIAEGYSVSREKKESFPLTVTSAQKNPTAFYLCASSISAGGAINEQYFGPGTRLTVT.

The V call is TRBV28, the J call TRBJ2-7; possible D gene TRBD1, 6 bases. The V end was cut by 2 bases, the J end by 12 bases, with 20 bases between. The germline CDR1 and CDR2 sequences are MDHEN and SYDVKM. The CDR3 consists of 14 residues. The CDR3 nucleotides read TGTGCCAGCAGTTTAACAGGGACCGATCCACCGCGGTACTTC. Its translation: CASSLTGTDPPRYF.

The rearrangement joins TRBV5-8 to TRBJ2-3; 9 bases align to TRBD2. From germline, CDR1 is SGHTS and CDR2 YDEGEE. V was clipped by 2 bases and J by 1 base; unmatched bases: 5. The CDR3 is 16 amino acids. In DNA form, the CDR3 reads TGTGCCAGCAGCTTACGGGCTAGCGGGGGCACAGATACGCAGTATTTT. Translated, it gives CASSLRASGGTDTQYF.

This clone was observed a single time. Other DNA sequences in this specimen translate into the identical CDR3. The chain has TRBV14 and TRBJ2-7; D call uncertain. Deletions cut 5 bases from V and 3 bases from J, with 5 bases between. The CDR3 totals 11 residues. Germline V CDR1 and CDR2: SGHDN, FVKESK. The CDR3 loop reads CASSVGYEQYF. CDR3 nucleotides: TGTGCCAGCAGCGTTGGCTACGAGCAGTACTTC.

The chain recombines TRBV21-1 with TRBJ1-2. TRBV21-1 is annotated as a pseudogene. The CDR3 loop spans 14 amino acids. The CDR3 DNA sequence: TGTGCCACCCGTCCCGAGGGGATCGGCTATGGCTACACCTTC. This codes for CATRPEGIGYGYTF.

The chain recombines TRBV7-9 with TRBJ2-7; D not certain. The V end was cut by 3 bases, the J end by 4 bases, with 19 bases between. CDR3 length equals 16 residues. Germline CDR1 and CDR2: SEHNR and FQNEAQ (reference sequence). The CDR3, as DNA: TGTGCCAGCAGCTTGCAATCTTCATCGCATCCTTACGAGCAGTACTTC. The encoded protein is CASSLQSSSHPYEQYF.

The chain has TRBV7-9 and TRBJ2-7; D is unclear. This CDR3 spans 15 amino acids. CDR1 and CDR2 from the germline V gene are SEHNR and FQNEAQ (reference sequence). Trimming stripped 8 bases from V and 2 bases from J, with 19 bases between. As DNA, the CDR3 is TGTGCCAGCGGAGACCGACGGGTTCCCCCCTACGAGCAGTACTTC. Translating it yields CASGDRRVPPYEQYF.

The rearrangement links TRBV28 to TRBJ2-7; no reliable D call. The V end lost 2 bases, the J end lost 5 bases, and 7 bases lay between the germline ends. The germline V gene has CDR1 MDHEN and CDR2 SYDVKM. This CDR3 region has 12 residues. Here the CDR3 reads CASSLRRNEQYF. The CDR3 nucleotides read TGTGCCAGCAGTTTACGAAGAAACGAGCAGTACTTC. The whole variable domain, filled in from reference TRBV28 and TRBJ2-7, reads DVKVTQSSRYLVKRTGEKVFLECVQDMDHENMFWYRQDPGLGLRLIYFSYDVKMKEKGDIPEGYSVSREKKERFSLILESASTNQTSMYLCASSLRRNEQYFGPGTRLTVT.

The chain has TRBV7-9 and TRBJ1-2; 7 bases match TRBD1. V lost 6 bases and J lost 2; bases outside the gene matches: 3. The germline V gene encodes CDR1 SEHNR and CDR2 FQNEAQ (reference sequence). The CDR3 is 13 amino acids. The CDR3 nucleotides are TGTGCCAGCAGATCACAGGGGAACTATGGCTACACCTTC. Encoded protein: CASRSQGNYGYTF.

The chain links TRBV28 to TRBJ2-1; weak D call: TRBD2 (6 bases). Germline V gene sequence: CDR1 MDHEN, CDR2 SYDVKM. CDR3 length equals 15 residues. V lost 4 bases to trimming and J lost 1 base, with 11 bases between them. CDR3 residues: CASSSPGRSYNEQFF. DNA for the CDR3: TGTGCCAGCAGTTCCCCGGGGAGGTCCTACAATGAGCAGTTCTTC.

This sequence joins TRBV7-8 and TRBJ2-6; D remains unclear. The CDR3 runs 15 residues. Trimming took off 2 bases at V and 3 bases at J, with 8 bases between the two ends. Germline V lookup: CDR1 SGHVS, CDR2 FQNEAQ. The CDR3 spells CASSLWRGGANVLTF. CDR3 sequence (DNA): TGTGCCAGCAGCTTATGGCGTGGTGGGGCCAACGTCCTGACTTTC.

The gene calls are TRBV9 and TRBJ2-7; D is uncertain. This CDR3 contains 15 residues. The V and J ends lost 4 bases and 5 bases respectively, with 19 bases between them. CDR1 is SGDLS, CDR2 YYNGEE, per germline. The CDR3 DNA reads TGTGCCAGCAGCAGGTTCAAGGGTGAACTCAACGAGCAGTACTTC. Translation: CASSRFKGELNEQYF.